Below, 28 T cell receptor beta chains from the same sample are listed, as sequenced in a study of tumor-infiltrating lymphocytes in primary liver carcinoma. Total RNA amounting to approximately 460 ng was the source from which TCR beta cDNA was made with a constant-region primer. Slightly modified ARM-PCR with three nested multiplex PCR rounds yielded TCR beta libraries. Investigators reported that the first two PCR rounds, at about 9 cycles each, used TRBV1-TRBV30 forward primers with a C-beta reverse primer. TCRdb redid the calling of the multiplex PCR reads with MiXCR, one entry per CDR3 protein. The sample consists of around 70,000 distinct CDR3 sequences, almost 70% of them appearing once. Co-extracting RNA and DNA was done with roughly 17-31 mg of unsorted bulk tissue as input. Sequenced material: liver tumor tissue from sampling region 4. Sample subset: tumor region T4, right-lateral pole. All receptors come from a middle-aged man with primary liver carcinoma and hepatitis B virus infection.

Concerning this clonotype itself: This is likely a read error, given that the CDR3 carries no conserved phenylalanine or tryptophan at its end. It is unclear where the CDR3 begins or ends on the DNA, so no DNA is shown, and the CDR3 is as TCRdb lists it. V usage is TRBV4-2 and J usage is TRBJ2-7; the table calls TRBD2, which could not be checked here. The CDR3 has 16 residues if both end residues are counted. Germline CDR1 reads LGHNA; CDR2 reads YNFKEQ. CDR3 sequence reads: CASSQDPTSGSYEQNS.

This clonotype has a handful of counts. Being one base from a much bigger clone, this may be a read error. This chain joins TRBV4-1 and TRBJ2-7; D gene unclear. The CDR3 has 13 residues. CDR1 MGHRA and CDR2 YSYEKL come from the germline V gene. In DNA, the CDR3 is TGCGCCGGCAGCCGACTCCCCCCCTACGAGCAGTACTTC. The encoded protein is CAGSRLPPYEQYF.

As regards this clonotype: At one end, the junction sequence differs from germline, possibly due to a read error. The gene calls are TRBV6-2 or TRBV6-3 and TRBJ2-5; a possible D gene is TRBD2 (5 bases). The CDR3 sequence is 13 residues long. CDR1 and CDR2 (germline): MNHEY, SVGEGT. CDR3 coding DNA: TGTGCCAGCAGGAAGGGAGCAGGAGAGACCCAGCACTTC. Amino acid sequence: CASRKGAGETQHF.

The chain carries TRBV6-1 and TRBJ2-5; D is unclear. Trimming pared 6 bases from V and 5 bases from J, leaving 13 bases between. Germline-derived CDR1 and CDR2 are MNHNS and SASEGT. The CDR3 is 13 residues long. CDR3: CASSPSPGETQYF. CDR3 in DNA: TGTGCCAGCAGCCCAAGCCCCGGGGAGACCCAGTACTTC.

This chain uses TRBV19 with TRBJ2-1; 10 positions match TRBD2. Losses at the gene ends were 2 bases for V and 4 bases for J; bases not matched to a gene: 2. This CDR3 has 15 residues. The V gene's germline CDR1 is LNHDA and CDR2 SQIVND (reference sequence). CDR3: CASSIQRGGYNEQFF. As DNA, the CDR3 is TGTGCCAGTAGTATACAGCGGGGGGGTTACAATGAGCAGTTCTTC.

This clonotype was picked up many times. The chain recombines TRBV6-1 with TRBJ2-7; D might be TRBD1 (6 bases). The CDR3 contains 14 residues. Germline assignment: CDR1 MNHNS and CDR2 SASEGT. Trimming removed 3 bases at V and 5 bases at J, with 14 bases between. The CDR3 bases are TGTGCCAGCAGTGAGACAGGTTGGAAGGACGAGCAGTACTTC. Translation gives CASSETGWKDEQYF.

This clonotype qualifies as medium-sized. The CDR3 sequence: CASSLRGTGTAYEQYF. The CDR3 nucleotides read TGTGCCAGCAGCCTCAGGGGGACAGGAACTGCCTACGAGCAGTACTTC. The genes are TRBV14 and TRBJ2-7; 8 nucleotides line up with TRBD1. With 4 bases clipped from V and 2 bases from J, the junction kept 10 bases outside the gene matches. CDR1 is SGHDN, CDR2 FVKESK, per germline. This CDR3 spans 16 amino acids.

About this clonotype: At one of its ends the junction is not consistent with the germline gene, which may arise from a read error. This chain connects TRBV11-3 to TRBJ1-5; maybe TRBD1 (6 bases). Per germline, CDR1 SGHNT and CDR2 YENEEA. This CDR3 is 16 amino acids long. The CDR3 sequence: CASSLVVDRQDQPQQF. The DNA of the CDR3 is TGTGCCAGCAGCTTAGTCGTAGACAGACAGGATCAGCCCCAGCAGTTT.

The rearrangement links TRBV29-1 to TRBJ2-7; tentative D call: TRBD2 (6 bases). Germline CDR1 is SQVTM and CDR2 is ANQGSEA. The CDR3 has 14 residues. The CDR3 sequence: CRVEELAAPREQYF. CDR3 DNA sequence: TGCAGAGTAGAGGAGTTAGCGGCTCCCCGGGAGCAGTACTTC.

Many counts were recorded for this clonotype. The chain employs TRBV30 and TRBJ1-2; possibly TRBD1 for D (5 bases). Trimming removed 2 bases at V and 0 bases at J, with 13 bases between. The CDR3 totals 15 residues. CDR1 is GTSNPN and CDR2 is SVGIG in the germline V gene (reference sequence). CDR3 in DNA: TGTGCCTGGAGTTGGGGGTCGTTAGCTAACTATGGCTACACCTTC. Amino acids: CAWSWGSLANYGYTF.

Note on this clonotype: An end of the junction differs from the germline gene, which may be a read error. This chain links TRBV4-1 with TRBJ2-5; D is tentatively TRBD1 or TRBD2 (6 bases each). This CDR3 has 15 residues. Germline V gene sequence: CDR1 MGHRA, CDR2 YSYEKL. The CDR3 nucleotides are TGCGCCAGCAGCCCGTCGGGGGCCCACCAAGAGAACCAGTACTTC. Amino acids: CASSPSGAHQENQYF.

V gene TRBV11-3 combines with J gene TRBJ2-3; 7 nucleotides agree with TRBD2. From germline, CDR1 is SGHNT and CDR2 YENEEA. V lost 1 base and J lost 5; bases outside the gene matches: 6. There are 15 residues in the CDR3. Written as DNA, the CDR3 is TGTGCCAGCAGCTTAGGGGCTAGCGGAAAAGATACGCAGTATTTT. This gives the protein CASSLGASGKDTQYF.

For this clonotype: The CDR3 does not end in the conserved phenylalanine or tryptophan, so this is likely a read error. V is TRBV11-2 and J is TRBJ2-7; the D is unclear. This CDR3 spans 14 amino acids. Germline lookup yields CDR1 SGHAT and CDR2 FQNNGV. The CDR3 DNA is TGTGCCAGTAGCTTAACTGACACTACCTACGAGCAGTACATT. Amino acids: CASSLTDTTYEQYI.

Comment on this clonotype: A read error may explain this, as a much larger clone is one base away. The J gene is TRBJ1-2, the V gene TRBV7-9; D remains ambiguous. Trimming removed 5 bases at V and 0 bases at J, with 13 bases between. From germline, CDR1 is SEHNR and CDR2 FQNEAQ (reference sequence). The CDR3 runs 15 residues. CDR3 amino acids: CASSRVRRTNYGYTF. CDR3 coding DNA: TGTGCCAGCAGCCGCGTCAGGAGGACTAACTATGGCTACACCTTC.

This clonotype is medium-sized within its sample. The chain recombines TRBV28 with TRBJ2-7, with D perhaps matching TRBD2 (6 bases). V was shortened by 3 bases and J by 7 bases, with 13 bases between the two germline ends. The germline V gene encodes CDR1 MDHEN and CDR2 SYDVKM. There are 13 residues in the CDR3. The CDR3 sequence is CASSLGTAGEQYF. As DNA, the CDR3 is TGTGCCAGCAGTTTGGGGACGGCGGGAGAGCAGTACTTC.

Details on this clonotype: Germline and junction disagree at one end, which may indicate a read error. CDR3 amino acids: CANSSYRGLNTEAFF. For the CDR3, the DNA is TGTGCCAACAGTTCGTACAGGGGCCTGAACACTGAAGCTTTCTTT. The rearrangement links TRBV6-5 to TRBJ1-1; 7 positions match TRBD1. From germline, CDR1 is MNHEY and CDR2 SVGAGI. CDR3 size: 15 residues.

Regarding this clonotype: A much larger clonotype is one base distant, so this may be a read error. This likely comes from a read error, as the CDR3 has no conserved phenylalanine or tryptophan at its end. The J gene is TRBJ1-2, the V gene TRBV7-9, with D maybe TRBD1 (5 bases). CDR3 length: 13 residues. Germline V gene lookup returns CDR1 SEHNR and CDR2 FQNEAQ (reference sequence). V was trimmed by 1 base and J by 7 bases, leaving 10 bases between them. The CDR3, as DNA: TGTGCCAGCAGCTTAGGCCAGCAGGGTGGCTACACCCTC. Its translation: CASSLGQQGGYTL.

Points on this clonotype: Sequence at one end of the junction differs from germline and may be a read error. The chain couples TRBV7-9 to TRBJ2-7, with D perhaps matching TRBD2 (5 bases). This CDR3 comprises 16 residues. Germline values: CDR1 SEHNR, CDR2 FQNEAQ (reference sequence). CDR3 coding DNA: TGCGCCAGCAGCTCCCTTTACGGGAAAACCCTCTACGAGCGGTACTTC. This gives the protein CASSSLYGKTLYERYF.

The chain links TRBV11-2 to TRBJ2-1; perhaps D is TRBD1 or TRBD2 (5 bases each). V lost 6 bases and J lost 8, with 32 bases in between. The CDR3 has 19 residues. Germline-derived CDR1 and CDR2 are SGHAT and FQNNGV. The CDR3 loop reads CASRRAIRTRTRAQDEQFF. CDR3 in DNA: TGTGCCAGCAGGCGCGCAATCCGGACTCGGACAAGAGCCCAGGATGAGCAGTTCTTC.

As for this clonotype: One junction end does not reproduce the germline sequence, and a read error may be involved. The CDR3 loop reads CASSYRGSGTDTQYF. The CDR3 nucleotides are TGTGCTAGCAGTTATAGAGGGAGCGGGACAGATACGCAGTATTTT. This sequence joins TRBV6-6 and TRBJ2-3; D possibly corresponds to TRBD2 (6 bases). CDR3 length: 15 residues. The V gene's germline CDR1 is MNHNY and CDR2 SVGAGI (reference sequence).

V gene TRBV20-1 combines with J gene TRBJ2-7; possibly TRBD2 for D (5 bases). The ends were cut back, 6 bases at V and 3 bases at J, with 15 bases in the middle. The germline gives CDR1 DFQATT, CDR2 SNEGSKA (reference sequence). CDR3 length: 13 residues. The CDR3 DNA sequence: TGCAGTGCCAATAGTGGGAGAGGCTACGAGCAGTACTTC. Amino acid sequence: CSANSGRGYEQYF.

V and J are TRBV9 and TRBJ2-5; D ambiguous. The germline V and J ends were trimmed by 2 bases and 4 bases, with 15 bases remaining between them. CDR1 SGDLS and CDR2 YYNGEE come from the germline V gene. This CDR3 region has 15 residues. CDR3 loop: CASSVDKGWGETQYF. The CDR3 bases are TGTGCCAGCAGCGTTGATAAGGGTTGGGGAGAGACCCAGTACTTC.

This clonotype was counted ten times or more. The rearrangement uses TRBV6-5 and TRBJ2-3, with unresolved D. Trimming left V 6 bases short and J 2 bases short, with 12 bases between. The CDR3 contains 14 residues. The germline V gene encodes CDR1 MNHEY and CDR2 SVGAGI. The DNA for the CDR3 is TGTGCCAGCAGCAAACAGCCTGACACAGATACGCAGTATTTT. This gives the protein CASSKQPDTDTQYF.

Note on this clonotype: As the CDR3 is not closed by the conserved phenylalanine or tryptophan, this likely results from a read error. This sequence joins TRBV6-5 and TRBJ2-3, with 10 bases lining up with TRBD2. J was trimmed by 5 bases and V by 2 bases; bases with no gene match: 4. The CDR3 runs to 15 residues. CDR1 MNHEY and CDR2 SVGAGI come from the germline V gene. The CDR3 spells CASSYGTSDIDTQYS. CDR3 nucleotides: TGTGCCAGCAGTTACGGGACTAGCGACATAGATACGCAGTATTCT.

On this clonotype itself: At one boundary the junction diverges from the germline segment, which might be a read error. The gene calls are TRBV5-1 and TRBJ2-3; no clear D. CDR1 SGHRS and CDR2 YFSETQ come from the germline V gene. The length of the CDR3 is 12 residues. The CDR3 nucleotides are TGCGCCAGCAGCGTTAGCACAAATACGCAATATTTT. This codes for CASSVSTNTQYF.

The chain combines TRBV11-2 with TRBJ2-3, with a possible D match to TRBD2 (6 bases). V was trimmed by 8 bases and J by 8 bases, leaving 20 bases between them. CDR1 and CDR2 (germline): SGHAT, FQNNGV. This CDR3 region has 14 residues. Written as DNA, the CDR3 is TGTGCCAGCGGCCTGGGATCCGGGGGAGGTACGCAGTATTTT. Translation gives CASGLGSGGGTQYF.

This clonotype was counted many times. The V gene is TRBV10-3, the J gene TRBJ2-2; D is ambiguous. Germline V gene data show CDR1 as ENHRY and CDR2 as SYGVKD. The V end was cut by 10 bases, the J end by 4 bases, with 13 bases between. The CDR3 has 13 amino acids. In nucleotides, the CDR3 is TGTGCCACCAGAAGGCCCTCCACCGGGGAGCTGTTTTTT. As protein: CATRRPSTGELFF.

This clonotype is labeled medium-sized (0.01 to 0.1%). V is TRBV12-3 or TRBV12-4 and J is TRBJ1-1; D perhaps matches TRBD1 (5 bases). The V end was cut by 6 bases, the J end by 4 bases, with 9 bases between. The length of the CDR3 is 12 residues. In DNA, the CDR3 is TGTGCCAGCAGCGCAGGGAGCACTGAAGCTTTCTTT. Residues: CASSAGSTEAFF.